This record looks at one T cell receptor beta chain sequence and its context. Its antigen is as yet unknown. PCR used 60 Vbeta primers and 13 Jbeta primers. Here immunoSEQ multiplex PCR was the method, and the copy in TCRdb shows in-frame clones only, minus some. The sample shows approximately 160,000 clones, around 80% of them seen only once. This specimen comes from a study of cytomegalovirus exposure and HLA in healthy donors. The wider study: A prior analysis found around 110 million unique TCR beta sequences from around 180 million T cells. Overall study results and limits: TCR beta chain V- and J-gene trimming was linked, in a later analysis, to a missense variant in DCLRE1C. Previous analysis showed most TCR beta V segments were productive about 87% or about 30% of the time.

Sampled while nominally healthy, donors likely had unrecorded immune exposures. With 0 bases clipped from V and 3 bases from J, the junction kept 4 bases outside the gene matches. Germline CDR1 reads SEHNR; CDR2 reads FQNEAQ (reference sequence). CDR3 length: 16 residues. The rearrangement links TRBV7-9 to TRBJ2-1; 8 bases fit TRBD1. Sequencing was performed on PBMCs. This clonotype originated in a woman aged 50 to 65 in good health and CMV-seropositive. This CDR3 reads CASSLAPGQGYNEQFF. The CDR3 bases are TGTGCCAGCAGCTTAGCTCCTGGACAGGGCTACAATGAGCAGTTCTTC.